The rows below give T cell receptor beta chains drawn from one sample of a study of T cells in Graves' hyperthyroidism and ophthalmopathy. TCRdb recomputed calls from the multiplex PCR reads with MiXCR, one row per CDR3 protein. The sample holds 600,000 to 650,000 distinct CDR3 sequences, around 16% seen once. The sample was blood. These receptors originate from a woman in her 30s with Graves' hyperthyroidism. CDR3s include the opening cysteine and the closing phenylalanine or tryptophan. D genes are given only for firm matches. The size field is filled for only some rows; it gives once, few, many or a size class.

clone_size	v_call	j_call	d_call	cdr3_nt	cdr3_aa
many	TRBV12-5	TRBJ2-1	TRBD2	TGTGCTAGTGGTCGGGGACTAGCGGGAGTCGATGAGCAGTTCTTC	CASGRGLAGVDEQFF
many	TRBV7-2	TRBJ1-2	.	TGTGCCAGCAGCTCGCCTACAGGGAACTATGGCTACACCTTC	CASSSPTGNYGYTF
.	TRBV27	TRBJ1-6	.	TGTGCCAGCAGTTTAGGGGGTCCCCTCCACTTT	CASSLGGPLHF
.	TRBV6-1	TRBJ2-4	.	TGTGCCAGCAGGACTGGCCGGGGAGGCAAAAACATTCAGTACTTC	CASRTGRGGKNIQYF
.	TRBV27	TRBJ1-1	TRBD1	TGTGCCAGCAGCCGCAGGGGGGTCCGTACTGAAGCTTTCTTT	CASSRRGVRTEAFF
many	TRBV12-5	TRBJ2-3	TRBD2	TGTGCTAGTGGTTCTCCGCTAGCGGGAGTTCTCGAAGATACGCAGTATTTT	CASGSPLAGVLEDTQYF
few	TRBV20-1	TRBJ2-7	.	TGCAGTGCTAGAGGGACTACCAGCGGACTTACCTCCTACGAGCAGTACTTC	CSARGTTSGLTSYEQYF
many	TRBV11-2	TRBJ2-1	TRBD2	TGTGCCAGCAGCTTAGGGGTGCTAGCGGGAGATTCCTACAATGAGCAGTTCTTC	CASSLGVLAGDSYNEQFF
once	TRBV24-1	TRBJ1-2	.	TGTGCCACCAGTGATTTGGGGCATGGCTACACCTTC	CATSDLGHGYTF
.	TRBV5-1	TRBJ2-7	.	TGCGCCAGCAGCTTGGCGGAGGTAATAGCTTTTGACGAGCAGTACTTC	CASSLAEVIAFDEQYF
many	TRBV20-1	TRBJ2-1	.	TGCAGTGCTAGTCCCCTAGGCGTAAATGAGCAGTTCTTC	CSASPLGVNEQFF
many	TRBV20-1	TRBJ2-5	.	TGCAGTGCTAGAGATCTCTGGCAAGAGACCCAGTACTTC	CSARDLWQETQYF
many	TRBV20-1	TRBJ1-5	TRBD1	TGCAGTGCTAGACCGGGACAGGGTCAGCCCCAGCATTTT	CSARPGQGQPQHF
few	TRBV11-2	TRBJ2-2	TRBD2	TGTGCCAGCAGCCAGAAATGGACTAGCGGGATCTCGAACACCGGGGAGCTGTTTTTT	CASSQKWTSGISNTGELFF
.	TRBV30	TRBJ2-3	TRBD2	TGTGCCTGGAGTACTAGCGGGAGTACTACAGATACGCAGTATTTT	CAWSTSGSTTDTQYF